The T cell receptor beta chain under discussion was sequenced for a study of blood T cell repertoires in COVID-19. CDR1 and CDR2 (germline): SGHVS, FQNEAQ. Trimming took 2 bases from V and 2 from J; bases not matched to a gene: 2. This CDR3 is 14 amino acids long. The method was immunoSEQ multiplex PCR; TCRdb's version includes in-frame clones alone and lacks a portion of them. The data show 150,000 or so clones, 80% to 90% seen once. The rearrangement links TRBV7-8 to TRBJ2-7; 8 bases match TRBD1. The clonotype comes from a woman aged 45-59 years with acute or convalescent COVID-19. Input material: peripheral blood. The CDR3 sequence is CASSLRQGPYEQYF. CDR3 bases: TGTGCCAGCAGCTTACGACAGGGGCCCTACGAGCAGTACTTC.